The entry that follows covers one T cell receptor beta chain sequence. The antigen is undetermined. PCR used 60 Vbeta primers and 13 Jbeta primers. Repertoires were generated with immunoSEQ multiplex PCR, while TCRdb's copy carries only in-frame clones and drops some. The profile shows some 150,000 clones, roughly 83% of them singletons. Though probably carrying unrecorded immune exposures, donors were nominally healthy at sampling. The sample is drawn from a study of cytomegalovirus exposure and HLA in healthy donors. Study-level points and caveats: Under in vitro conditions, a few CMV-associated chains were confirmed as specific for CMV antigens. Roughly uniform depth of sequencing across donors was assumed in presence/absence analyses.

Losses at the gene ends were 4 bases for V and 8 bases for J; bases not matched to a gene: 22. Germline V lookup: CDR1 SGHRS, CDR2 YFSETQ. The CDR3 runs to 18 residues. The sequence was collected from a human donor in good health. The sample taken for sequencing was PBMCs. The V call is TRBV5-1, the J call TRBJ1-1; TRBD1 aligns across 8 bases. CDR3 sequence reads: CASSPGRAGGARKPEAFF. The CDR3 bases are TGCGCCAGCAGCCCAGGGAGGGCAGGGGGCGCACGAAAACCAGAAGCTTTCTTT.